What follows are 26 T cell receptor beta chains derived from one specimen sequenced in a study of blood T cell repertoires in COVID-19. The table came from immunoSEQ multiplex PCR; TCRdb's copy has only in-frame clones and leaves some out. The table records 150,000 to 200,000 clones, about 80% of them present only once. Sequenced input: peripheral blood. These receptor sequences come from a human donor in a cohort sampled during active COVID-19.

This chain joins TRBV2 and TRBJ1-6, with 8 bases identical to TRBD1. Germline CDR1 is SNHLY and CDR2 is FYNNEI. Germline trimming cut 5 bases from V and 6 bases from J; bases unmatched to any gene: 3. The length of the CDR3 is 14 residues. Here the CDR3 DNA reads TGTGCCAGCAGTACAGGGGGATCTAATTCACCCCTCCACTTT. As protein: CASSTGGSNSPLHF.

The chain is built from TRBV6-6 and TRBJ1-1; D remains unclear. V was trimmed by 4 bases and J by 8 bases, leaving 8 bases between them. This CDR3 comprises 11 residues. Germline V gene lookup returns CDR1 MNHNY and CDR2 SVGAGI (reference sequence). The CDR3 nucleotides read TGTGCCAGCAGTTCTACCCCGGAAGCTTTCTTT. This sequence encodes CASSSTPEAFF.

The chain couples TRBV19 to TRBJ1-5; TRBD1 agrees at 8 bases. The CDR3 is made up of 15 amino acids. The V gene's germline CDR1 is LNHDA and CDR2 SQIVND (reference sequence). V lost 3 bases to trimming and J lost 5 bases; unmatched junction nucleotides: 6. In DNA form, the CDR3 reads TGTGCCAGTAGTATGATGACAGGGGAGCATCAGCCCCAGCATTTT. Its translation is CASSMMTGEHQPQHF.

The chain joins TRBV19 to TRBJ2-7, with a tentative D call TRBD2 (5 bases). CDR3 length: 12 amino acids. CDR1 and CDR2 (germline): LNHDA, SQIVND (reference sequence). The V end was cut by 10 bases, the J end by 5 bases, with 15 bases between. CDR3 sequence reads: CAISLVEDEQYF. In DNA form, the CDR3 reads TGTGCCATTTCCTTGGTGGAGGACGAGCAGTACTTC.

The J gene is TRBJ1-1, the V gene TRBV7-9; 9 positions agree with TRBD1. This CDR3 region has 17 residues. The V gene's germline CDR1 is SEHNR and CDR2 FQNEAQ (reference sequence). Trimming took 5 bases from V and 7 from J; bases not matched to a gene: 17. The CDR3 spells CASSPPLPGQGSIEAFF. Written as DNA, the CDR3 is TGTGCCAGCAGCCCACCCTTGCCGGGACAGGGCTCGATTGAAGCTTTCTTT.

The rearrangement uses TRBV4-1 and TRBJ1-1, with unresolved D. From germline, CDR1 is MGHRA and CDR2 YSYEKL. The CDR3 runs to 13 residues. Between the trimmed V and J ends, which lost 0 bases and 13 bases, there was a span of 15 bases. This chain's CDR3 is CASSQEIGVYGFF. DNA for the CDR3: TGCGCCAGCAGCCAAGAGATCGGAGTGTATGGTTTCTTT.

The chain links TRBV20-1 to TRBJ2-7, with D unresolved. CDR1 and CDR2 from the germline V gene are DFQATT and SNEGSKA (reference sequence). The CDR3 runs to 11 residues. The V end lost 1 base, the J end lost 4 bases, and 5 bases lay between the germline ends. This CDR3 reads CSARVGYEQYF. The CDR3 nucleotides read TGCAGTGCTAGAGTCGGGTACGAGCAGTACTTC.

This clone has a handful of counts. The rearrangement joins TRBV5-5 to TRBJ1-6, with TRBD1 identical over 9 bases. This CDR3 is built from 15 residues. The V gene end was trimmed by 0 bases and the J gene end by 10 bases; junction bases not matched to a gene: 5. The germline CDR1 and CDR2 sequences are SGHKS and YYEKEE (reference sequence). CDR3 residues: CASSLATGGNSPLHF. The CDR3 nucleotides read TGTGCCAGCAGCTTGGCGACAGGGGGGAACTCACCCCTCCACTTT.

V is TRBV11-2 and J is TRBJ2-1; 15 nucleotides align to TRBD2. CDR1 and CDR2 from the germline V gene are SGHAT and FQNNGV. The CDR3 extends over 17 amino acids. V gave up 4 bases and J gave up 8 bases; unmatched junction bases: 9. CDR3 bases: TGTGCCAGCAGCTCCACCGGGACTAGCGGGGGGACGTATGAGCAGTTCTTC. It is translated as CASSSTGTSGGTYEQFF. Filled out from reference TRBV11-2 and TRBJ2-1, the complete variable domain reads EAGVAQSPRYKIIEKRQSVAFWCNPISGHATLYWYQQILGQGPKLLIQFQNNGVVDDSQLPKDRFSAERLKGVDSTLKIQPAKLEDSAVYLCASSSTGTSGGTYEQFFGPGTRLTVL.

Only one count was recorded for this clone. J is TRBJ2-1 and V is TRBV5-1, with TRBD2 matching 9 bases. Looked up from germline, CDR1 is SGHRS and CDR2 is YFSETQ. The junction had 3 bases not matched to a gene; V was cut back by 2 bases and J by 3 bases. The CDR3 has 15 residues. The CDR3 region is CASSLSTSGYNEQFF. For the CDR3, the DNA is TGCGCCAGCAGCTTATCGACTAGCGGCTACAATGAGCAGTTCTTC.

The chain is built from TRBV11-2 and TRBJ1-1; D is uncertain. The V gene lost 0 bases and the J gene lost 4 bases, with 9 bases spanning the gap. The length of the CDR3 is 14 residues. Germline V gives CDR1 SGHAT, CDR2 FQNNGV. CDR3: CASSLEGWATEAFF. The CDR3 DNA reads as TGTGCCAGCAGCTTAGAGGGTTGGGCCACTGAAGCTTTCTTT. Full variable domain (remainder filled in from reference TRBV11-2 and TRBJ1-1): EAGVAQSPRYKIIEKRQSVAFWCNPISGHATLYWYQQILGQGPKLLIQFQNNGVVDDSQLPKDRFSAERLKGVDSTLKIQPAKLEDSAVYLCASSLEGWATEAFFGQGTRLTVV.

This clone was seen only a few times. The chain employs TRBV5-4 and TRBJ1-3; D is perhaps TRBD1 (6 bases). V shed 4 bases and J shed 0 bases, with 17 bases lying between them. Germline CDR1 is SGHNT and CDR2 is YYREEE (reference sequence). The CDR3 is 17 residues long. CDR3 DNA sequence: TGTGCCAGCAGCGGGACGAACAGGGACCCCTCTGGAAACACCATATATTTT. Translation gives CASSGTNRDPSGNTIYF. Filled out from reference TRBV5-4 and TRBJ1-3, the complete variable domain reads ETGVTQSPTHLIKTRGQQVTLRCSSQSGHNTVSWYQQALGQGPQFIFQYYREEENGRGNFPPRFSGLQFPNYSSELNVNALELDDSALYLCASSGTNRDPSGNTIYFGEGSWLTVV.

The V gene is TRBV5-8, the J gene TRBJ1-1, with D unresolved. With 3 bases removed from V and 9 bases from J, the gap between germline ends came to 15 bases. This CDR3 has 13 amino acids. Germline V gives CDR1 SGHTS, CDR2 YDEGEE. This CDR3 reads CASSSVSSFKAFF. In DNA, the CDR3 is TGTGCCAGCAGCTCGGTTTCAAGCTTTAAAGCTTTCTTT. Based on the CDR3 plus reference TRBV5-8 and TRBJ1-1, the full variable domain is EAGVTQSPTHLIKTRGQQATLRCSPISGHTSVYWYQQALGLGLQFLLWYDEGEERNRGNFPPRFSGRQFPNYSSELNVNALELEDSALYLCASSSVSSFKAFFGQGTRLTVV.

This clone was detected once. The chain is built from TRBV29-1 and TRBJ1-2; D is possibly TRBD1 (5 bases). V lost 3 bases and J 3 bases, leaving 14 bases between the germline ends. In germline, CDR1 is SQVTM, CDR2 ANQGSEA. The CDR3 is 14 residues long. The CDR3 nucleotides are TGCAGCGTTGAGCCCCGGGGGGGGGACTATGGCTACACCTTC. Translating it yields CSVEPRGGDYGYTF.

The rearrangement links TRBV27 to TRBJ1-6; unclear D gene. V was cut by 2 bases and J by 7 bases, with 12 bases left in between. Germline V CDR1 and CDR2: MNHEY, SMNVEV (reference sequence). The CDR3 consists of 15 residues. The CDR3, as DNA: TGTGCCAGCAGTTTACGACTTGCCGGGAATTCACCCCTCCACTTT. Amino acids: CASSLRLAGNSPLHF.

This chain uses TRBV15 with TRBJ1-1, with 10 bases identical to TRBD1. Germline values: CDR1 LNHNV, CDR2 YYDKDF (reference sequence). The CDR3 is 15 residues long. V was clipped by 0 bases and J by 4 bases; unmatched bases: 2. CDR3 bases: TGTGCCACCAGCAGAGACCGGGACAGGGGCACTGAAGCTTTCTTT. Its translation: CATSRDRDRGTEAFF.

This chain uses TRBV5-1 with TRBJ2-7; 7 bases map to TRBD1. Trimming at V came to 5 bases and at J to 1 base, leaving 6 bases not matched to a gene. Germline CDR1 and CDR2: SGHRS and YFSETQ. This CDR3 spans 14 amino acids. The CDR3 DNA is TGCGCCAGCAGGTACGGACAGGATTCCTACGAGCAGTACTTC. Translating it yields CASRYGQDSYEQYF.

The chain links TRBV19 to TRBJ1-4; perhaps TRBD1 as D (5 bases). Per germline, CDR1 LNHDA and CDR2 SQIVND (reference sequence). V gave up 3 bases and J gave up 7 bases, with 21 bases separating them. This CDR3 region has 17 residues. CDR3 nucleotide sequence: TGTGCCAGTAGTATCGTCCTAATCAGGGTCTACGGTGAAAAACTGTTTTTT. Protein: CASSIVLIRVYGEKLFF.

This clone was observed a single time. The chain has TRBV7-9 and TRBJ1-4; TRBD1 might be the D (5 bases). The CDR3 is made up of 15 amino acids. CDR1 and CDR2 (germline): SEHNR, FQNEAQ (reference sequence). The V and J ends lost 3 bases and 7 bases respectively, with 15 bases between them. This chain's CDR3 is CASSFPGLIPEKLFF. The CDR3 nucleotides read TGTGCCAGCAGCTTTCCGGGACTGATACCTGAAAAACTGTTTTTT.

Concerning this clone itself: Germline and junction disagree at one end, which may indicate a read error. The identical CDR3 is also encoded by other nucleotide sequences in the sample. The rearrangement joins TRBV29-1 to TRBJ1-4, with 7 bases that match TRBD1. The germline CDR1 and CDR2 sequences are SQVTM and ANQGSEA. The CDR3 runs to 14 residues. The CDR3 DNA sequence: TGCAGCGTTCCCTCCGGGACAGTTAATGAAAAATTGTTTTTT. It codes for CSVPSGTVNEKLFF.

The CDR3 loop reads CASSFSGGAGYGYTF. For the CDR3, the DNA is TGTGCCAGCAGCTTCTCGGGGGGCGCCGGCTATGGCTACACCTTC. The chain combines TRBV5-5 with TRBJ1-2; D perhaps matches TRBD1 (6 bases). The CDR3 runs to 15 residues. Germline V gene lookup returns CDR1 SGHKS and CDR2 YYEKEE (reference sequence). V dropped 2 bases and J dropped 4 bases, with 15 bases sitting between them.

The chain joins TRBV9 to TRBJ2-3; TRBD2 matches 14 bases. V shed 4 bases, J shed 3 bases, and the junction held 7 bases outside the gene matches. CDR1 is SGDLS, CDR2 YYNGEE, per germline. This CDR3 spans 17 amino acids. CDR3 residues: CASSPRGLAGDTDTQYF. Here the CDR3 DNA reads TGTGCCAGCAGCCCACGGGGACTAGCGGGGGATACAGATACGCAGTATTTT.

The rearrangement uses TRBV5-1 and TRBJ1-1, with D possibly matching TRBD1 (6 bases). This CDR3 comprises 17 residues. Per the germline V gene, CDR1 is SGHRS and CDR2 is YFSETQ. V gave up 0 bases and J gave up 3 bases, with 18 bases separating them. The CDR3 spells CASSLEGHPVRDTEAFF. The CDR3 coding sequence is TGCGCCAGCAGCTTGGAGGGACACCCAGTGAGGGACACTGAAGCTTTCTTT.

This chain links TRBV4-1 with TRBJ1-1; 7 positions agree with TRBD1. There are 13 residues in the CDR3. Trimming removed 6 bases from V and 10 bases from J; junction bases left unmatched: 11. Germline V CDR1 and CDR2: MGHRA, YSYEKL. In DNA form, the CDR3 reads TGCGCCAGCAGGCAGGCTATTGGACAGGCAGCTTTCTTT. Its translation: CASRQAIGQAAFF.

The CDR3 DNA sequence: TGTGCCAGCAGCTCCGGTGGACAGGGGAGTGAAAAACTGTTTTTT. It codes for CASSSGGQGSEKLFF. V usage is TRBV5-4 and J usage is TRBJ1-4; 9 positions agree with TRBD1. J gave up 7 bases and V 3 bases, and 7 bases lay outside the gene matches. Germline lookup yields CDR1 SGHNT and CDR2 YYREEE (reference sequence). The CDR3 loop spans 15 amino acids.

The genes are TRBV9 and TRBJ2-1; TRBD2 matches at 13 bases. CDR1 is SGDLS and CDR2 is YYNGEE in the germline V gene. CDR3 length: 15 residues. V lost 0 bases to trimming and J lost 8 bases; unmatched junction nucleotides: 2. CDR3 sequence (DNA): TGTGCCAGCAGCGTAGGACTAGCGGGGGGTTATGAGCAGTTCTTC. Its protein is CASSVGLAGGYEQFF.